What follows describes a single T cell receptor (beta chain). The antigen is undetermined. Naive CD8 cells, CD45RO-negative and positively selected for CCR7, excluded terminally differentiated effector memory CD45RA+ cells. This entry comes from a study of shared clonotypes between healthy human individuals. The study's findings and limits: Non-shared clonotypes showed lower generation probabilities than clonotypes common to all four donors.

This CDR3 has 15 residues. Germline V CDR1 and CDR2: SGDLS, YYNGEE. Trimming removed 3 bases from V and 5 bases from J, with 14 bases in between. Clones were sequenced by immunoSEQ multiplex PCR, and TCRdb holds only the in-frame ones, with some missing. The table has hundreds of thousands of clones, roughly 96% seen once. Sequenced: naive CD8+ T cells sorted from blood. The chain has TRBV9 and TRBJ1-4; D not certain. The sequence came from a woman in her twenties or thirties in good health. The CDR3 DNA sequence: TGTGCCAGCAGCGCCGGACCCTTGGGCAATGAAAAACTGTTTTTT. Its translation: CASSAGPLGNEKLFF.